This T cell receptor beta chain was observed in a study of patients and donors after allogeneic stem cell transplantation. This clonotype turned up a few times. Germline CDR1 is KGHDR and CDR2 is SFDVKD. The CDR3 runs 15 residues. Deletions cut 10 bases from V and 1 base from J, with 16 bases between. A single record per CDR3 protein comes from TCRdb applying MiXCR to the RT-PCR reads. The sample lists about 57,000 distinct CDR3 sequences, about an eighth occurring once. The V call is TRBV24-1, the J call TRBJ2-1; D might be TRBD2 (6 bases). Sequencing used blood, either unsorted or a sorted T cell fraction (not recorded which). This receptor was identified in a human donor who was either an allogeneic HSCT recipient or a stem cell or donor lymphocyte infusion donor (not recorded which). It is not recorded whose cells these are; they may come from a transplant donor. CDR3 sequence reads: CATGGEWGSYNEQFF. The CDR3 coding sequence is TGTGCCACTGGAGGGGAGTGGGGGTCCTACAATGAGCAGTTCTTC.